The sequence of this TCR beta chain was determined in a study of T cells in Graves' hyperthyroidism and ophthalmopathy. Regarding the study as a whole: For ophthalmopathy, model prediction preceded onset by a median roughly 6.2 months. In simple terms, a model built on 13 V-J features told ophthalmopathy apart from stable hyperthyroidism.

Exclusion of patients followed from uncontrolled infection, other autoimmune disease, pregnancy or lactation. On the basis of clinical symptoms, serum thyroxine and TRAb, thyroid ultrasound and orbital computed tomography, diagnoses were made. The investigators amplified TCR beta CDR3 regions from RNA transcripts. With the HTBI primer set, the TCR CDR3 went through a first round of RT-PCR. Using its own MiXCR run on the multiplex PCR reads, TCRdb lists one record per CDR3 protein. Here the sample spans 700,000 to 950,000 distinct CDR3 sequences, under 45% being singletons. A remark on this clonotype: Its specificity is unknown.

The sample taken for sequencing was blood. The clonotype comes from a middle-aged woman with Graves' hyperthyroidism.

CDR3 residues: CAISGGASNTEAFF. The DNA for the CDR3 is TGTGCCATCAGTGGAGGGGCCTCGAACACTGAAGCTTTCTTT. The chain recombines TRBV10-3 with TRBJ1-1; tentative D call: TRBD1 (5 bases). There are 14 residues in the CDR3. Germline loops: CDR1 ENHRY, CDR2 SYGVKD. V was pared by 4 bases and J by 1 base, with 10 bases between.